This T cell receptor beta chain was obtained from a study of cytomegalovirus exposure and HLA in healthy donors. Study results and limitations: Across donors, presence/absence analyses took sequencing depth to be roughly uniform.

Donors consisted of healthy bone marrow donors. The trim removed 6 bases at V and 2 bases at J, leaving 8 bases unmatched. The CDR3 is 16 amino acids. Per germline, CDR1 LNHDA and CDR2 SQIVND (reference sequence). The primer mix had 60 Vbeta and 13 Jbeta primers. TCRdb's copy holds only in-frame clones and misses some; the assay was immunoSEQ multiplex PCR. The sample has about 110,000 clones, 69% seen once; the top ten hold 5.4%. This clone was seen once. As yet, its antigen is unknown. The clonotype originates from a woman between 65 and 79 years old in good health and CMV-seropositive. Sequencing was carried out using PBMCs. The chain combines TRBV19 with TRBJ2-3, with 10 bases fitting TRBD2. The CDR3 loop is CASRKTSGIPTDTQYF. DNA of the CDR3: TGTGCCAGTAGGAAAACTAGCGGGATACCCACAGATACGCAGTATTTT.